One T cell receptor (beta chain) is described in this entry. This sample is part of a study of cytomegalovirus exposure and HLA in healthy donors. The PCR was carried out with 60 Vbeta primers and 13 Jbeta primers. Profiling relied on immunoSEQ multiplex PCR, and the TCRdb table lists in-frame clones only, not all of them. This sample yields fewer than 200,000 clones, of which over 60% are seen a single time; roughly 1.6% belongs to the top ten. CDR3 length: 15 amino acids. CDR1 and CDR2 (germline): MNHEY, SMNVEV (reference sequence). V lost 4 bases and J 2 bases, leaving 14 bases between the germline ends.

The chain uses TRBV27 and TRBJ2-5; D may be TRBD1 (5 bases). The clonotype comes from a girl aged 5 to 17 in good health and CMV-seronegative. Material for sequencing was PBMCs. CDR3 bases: TGTGCCAGCAGTTCGACAGCAAGGAGACAAGAGACCCAGTACTTC. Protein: CASSSTARRQETQYF.